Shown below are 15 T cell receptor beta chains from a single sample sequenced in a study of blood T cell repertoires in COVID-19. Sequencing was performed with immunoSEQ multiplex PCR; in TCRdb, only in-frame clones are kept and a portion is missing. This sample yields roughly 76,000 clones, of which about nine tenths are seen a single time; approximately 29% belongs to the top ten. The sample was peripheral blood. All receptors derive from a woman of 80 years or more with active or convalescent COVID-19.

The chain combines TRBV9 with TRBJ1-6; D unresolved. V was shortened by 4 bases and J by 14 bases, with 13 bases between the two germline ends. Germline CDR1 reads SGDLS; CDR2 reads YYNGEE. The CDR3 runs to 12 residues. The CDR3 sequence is CASSTETGSLHF. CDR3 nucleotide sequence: TGTGCCAGCAGCACAGAGACGGGATCCCTCCACTTT.

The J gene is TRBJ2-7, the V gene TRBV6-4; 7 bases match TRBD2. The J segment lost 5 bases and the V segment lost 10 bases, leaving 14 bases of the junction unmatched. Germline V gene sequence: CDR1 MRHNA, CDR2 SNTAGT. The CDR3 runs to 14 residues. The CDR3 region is CATVGSGETHEQYF. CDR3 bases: TGTGCCACCGTCGGAAGCGGGGAGACTCACGAGCAGTACTTC.

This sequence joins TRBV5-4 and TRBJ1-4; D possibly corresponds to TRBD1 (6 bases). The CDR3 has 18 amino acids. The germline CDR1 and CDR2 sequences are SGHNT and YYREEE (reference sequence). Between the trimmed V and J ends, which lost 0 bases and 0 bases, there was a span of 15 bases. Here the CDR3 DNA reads TGTGCCAGCAGCTTGGAGGGGGGGCAGGTAGCAACTAATGAAAAACTGTTTTTT. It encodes CASSLEGGQVATNEKLFF.

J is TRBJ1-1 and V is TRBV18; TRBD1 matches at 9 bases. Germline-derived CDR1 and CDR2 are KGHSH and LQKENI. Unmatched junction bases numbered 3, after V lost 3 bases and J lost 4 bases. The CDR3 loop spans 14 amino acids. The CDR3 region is CASSPSDRGTEAFF. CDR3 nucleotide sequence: TGTGCCAGCTCACCGTCGGACAGGGGCACTGAAGCTTTCTTT.

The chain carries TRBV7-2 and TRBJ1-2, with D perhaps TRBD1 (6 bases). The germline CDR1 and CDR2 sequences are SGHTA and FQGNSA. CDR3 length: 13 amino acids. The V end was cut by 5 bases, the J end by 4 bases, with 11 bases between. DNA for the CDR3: TGTGCCAGCAGCACCAGGGGTTTCTATGGCTACACCTTC. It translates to CASSTRGFYGYTF.

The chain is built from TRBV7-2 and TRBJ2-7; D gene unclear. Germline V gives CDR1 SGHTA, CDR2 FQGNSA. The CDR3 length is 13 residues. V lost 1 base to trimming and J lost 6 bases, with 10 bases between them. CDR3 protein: CASSLEFGSEQYF. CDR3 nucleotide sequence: TGTGCCAGCAGCTTAGAATTTGGCTCCGAGCAGTACTTC.

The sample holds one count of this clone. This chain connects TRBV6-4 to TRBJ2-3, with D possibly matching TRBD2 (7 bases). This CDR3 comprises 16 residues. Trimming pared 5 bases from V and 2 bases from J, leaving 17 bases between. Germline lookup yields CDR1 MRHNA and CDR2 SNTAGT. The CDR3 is CASSREGGGTTDTQYF. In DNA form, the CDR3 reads TGTGCCAGCAGTCGGGAAGGCGGGGGCACCACAGATACGCAGTATTTT.

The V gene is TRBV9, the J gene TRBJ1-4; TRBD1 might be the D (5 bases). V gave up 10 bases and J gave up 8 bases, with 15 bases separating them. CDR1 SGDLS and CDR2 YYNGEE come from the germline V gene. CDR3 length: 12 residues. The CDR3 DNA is TGTGCCCCCCCGAGGGGAGGGGAAAAACTGTTTTTT. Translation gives CAPPRGGEKLFF.

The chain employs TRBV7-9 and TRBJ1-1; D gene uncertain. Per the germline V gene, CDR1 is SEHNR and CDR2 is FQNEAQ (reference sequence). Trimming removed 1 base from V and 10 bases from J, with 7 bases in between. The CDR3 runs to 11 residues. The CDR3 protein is CASSLGVGAFF. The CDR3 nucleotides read TGTGCCAGCAGCTTAGGAGTTGGAGCTTTCTTT.

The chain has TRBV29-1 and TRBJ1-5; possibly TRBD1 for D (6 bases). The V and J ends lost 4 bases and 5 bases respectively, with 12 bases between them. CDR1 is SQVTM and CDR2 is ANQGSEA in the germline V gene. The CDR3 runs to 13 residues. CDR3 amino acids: CSVAGGGYQPQHF. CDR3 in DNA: TGCAGCGTTGCTGGGGGCGGATATCAGCCCCAGCATTTT.

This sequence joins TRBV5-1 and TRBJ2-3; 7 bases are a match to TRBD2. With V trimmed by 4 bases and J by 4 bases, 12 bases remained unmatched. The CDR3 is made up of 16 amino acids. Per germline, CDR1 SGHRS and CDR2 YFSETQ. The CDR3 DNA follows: TGCGCCAGCAGCGCGAAGACTTGGGGAGGGGCAGATACGCAGTATTTT. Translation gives CASSAKTWGGADTQYF.

CDR3 loop: CASSANGQNTGELFF. CDR3 DNA sequence: TGTGCCAGCAGCGCGAACGGACAGAACACCGGGGAGCTGTTTTTT. The chain couples TRBV11-3 to TRBJ2-2; D is possibly TRBD1 (5 bases). V was shortened by 5 bases and J by 1 base, with 11 bases between the two germline ends. The germline CDR1 and CDR2 sequences are SGHNT and YENEEA. The CDR3 is made up of 15 amino acids.

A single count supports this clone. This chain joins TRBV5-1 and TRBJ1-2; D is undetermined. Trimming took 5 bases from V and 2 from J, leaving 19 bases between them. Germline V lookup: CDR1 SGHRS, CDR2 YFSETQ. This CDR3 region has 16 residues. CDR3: CASRYLPGATNYGYTF. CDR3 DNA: TGCGCCAGCAGATACTTACCAGGTGCGACAAACTATGGCTACACCTTC.

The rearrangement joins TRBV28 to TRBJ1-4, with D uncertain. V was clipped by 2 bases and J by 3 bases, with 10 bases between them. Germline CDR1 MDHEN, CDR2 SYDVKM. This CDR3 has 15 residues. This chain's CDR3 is CASSLLQSANEKLFF. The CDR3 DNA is TGTGCCAGCAGTTTACTACAGTCAGCTAATGAAAAACTGTTTTTT.

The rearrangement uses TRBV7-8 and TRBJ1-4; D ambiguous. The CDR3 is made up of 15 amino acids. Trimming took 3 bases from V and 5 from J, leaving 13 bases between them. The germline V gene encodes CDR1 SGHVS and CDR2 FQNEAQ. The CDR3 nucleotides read TGTGCCAGCAGCTTTGACGGGAGGCGGAATGAAAAACTGTTTTTT. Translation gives CASSFDGRRNEKLFF.